What follows are 26 T cell receptor beta chains derived from one specimen sequenced in a study of cytomegalovirus exposure and HLA in healthy donors. The PCR had 60 Vbeta and 13 Jbeta primers. The repertoire was sequenced with immunoSEQ multiplex PCR; TCRdb's copy has only in-frame clones and lacks some. In all, the sample yields some 60,000 clones. The sample comprised PBMCs. The source of these receptors is a male donor in good health and CMV-seronegative.

This chain connects TRBV5-4 to TRBJ2-7, with 13 bases lining up with TRBD2. V was clipped by 4 bases and J by 2 bases; unmatched bases: 6. CDR1 is SGHNT and CDR2 is YYREEE in the germline V gene (reference sequence). CDR3 length: 16 residues. The DNA of the CDR3 is TGTGCCAGCAGCCGGACTAGCGGGGGCTTCGCCTACGAGCAGTACTTC. Translated, it gives CASSRTSGGFAYEQYF.

The rearrangement joins TRBV4-1 to TRBJ2-1; 9 nucleotides align to TRBD2. Germline lookup yields CDR1 MGHRA and CDR2 YSYEKL. Losses at the gene ends were 1 base for V and 1 base for J; bases not matched to a gene: 8. The CDR3 extends over 18 amino acids. The CDR3 is CASSQGGAGGPSYNEQFF. CDR3 DNA sequence: TGCGCCAGCAGCCAAGGAGGGGCGGGGGGGCCTTCCTACAATGAGCAGTTCTTC.

The J gene is TRBJ2-5, the V gene TRBV13, with 7 nucleotides matching TRBD2. CDR3 length: 14 residues. Germline trimming cut 0 bases from V and 7 bases from J; bases unmatched to any gene: 5. Looked up from germline, CDR1 is PRHDT and CDR2 is FYEKMQ (reference sequence). The CDR3 DNA sequence: TGTGCCAGCAGCTTAGGACCTGGGAGGGGGACCCAGTACTTC. It translates to CASSLGPGRGTQYF.

The chain combines TRBV30 with TRBJ2-7, with TRBD1 as a possible D gene (6 bases). The CDR3 sequence is 14 residues long. Germline lookup yields CDR1 GTSNPN and CDR2 SVGIG (reference sequence). Trimming left V 3 bases short and J 5 bases short, with 17 bases between. CDR3 nucleotides: TGTGCCTGGAGACTCGGGACAAAAATCCACGAGCAGTACTTC. Translation: CAWRLGTKIHEQYF.

Note on this clone: A junction boundary mismatches the germline segment, possibly from a read error. The chain uses TRBV27 and TRBJ1-5, with 7 positions matching TRBD1. This CDR3 comprises 17 residues. CDR1 is MNHEY, CDR2 SMNVEV, per germline (reference sequence). As DNA, the CDR3 is TGTGCCAGCAGTTTATACCCCCCGACAGGGAGCAATCAGCACCAGCATTTT. It is translated as CASSLYPPTGSNQHQHF.

J is TRBJ2-2 and V is TRBV18; perhaps TRBD2 as D (5 bases). Germline V gives CDR1 KGHSH, CDR2 LQKENI. The CDR3 contains 14 residues. V gave up 8 bases and J gave up 8 bases, with 18 bases separating them. The CDR3: CASQSARVRGELFF. As DNA, the CDR3 is TGTGCCAGCCAATCCGCGCGGGTTCGGGGGGAGCTGTTTTTT.

V and J are TRBV5-1 and TRBJ2-7, with D perhaps TRBD2 (6 bases). V gave up 1 base and J gave up 2 bases, with 10 bases separating them. The CDR3 runs to 14 residues. The germline V gene encodes CDR1 SGHRS and CDR2 YFSETQ. The DNA for the CDR3 is TGCGCCAGCAGCTTGTCCGGGGGAGCCTACGAGCAGTACTTC. This encodes CASSLSGGAYEQYF.

The genes are TRBV7-3 and TRBJ2-5, with TRBD1 identical over 7 bases. The germline V gene has CDR1 SGHTA and CDR2 FQGTGA. The CDR3 is made up of 13 amino acids. V dropped 2 bases and J dropped 4; count of bases not matched to a gene: 1. CDR3 in DNA: TGTGCCAGCAGCTTAGCAGGGGGAGAGACCCAGTACTTC. Its protein is CASSLAGGETQYF.

V and J are TRBV6-6 and TRBJ1-4; D not certain. The CDR3 covers 16 residues. Trimming took off 7 bases at V and 4 bases at J, with 19 bases between the two ends. Germline V CDR1 and CDR2: MNHNY, SVGAGI (reference sequence). In DNA, the CDR3 is TGTGCCAGCACAAAGGATCCGGGAAACCTTAATGAAAAACTGTTTTTT. It encodes CASTKDPGNLNEKLFF.

V and J are TRBV7-8 and TRBJ2-5, with 10 bases that match TRBD1. The J call is uncertain, as TRBJ2-7 better fits the DNA end. The V gene's germline CDR1 is SGHVS and CDR2 FQNEAQ. The CDR3 sequence is 16 residues long. The chain's CDR3 is CASSLEVAGQGYEQYF. In DNA, the CDR3 is TGTGCCAGCAGCTTAGAGGTAGCGGGACAGGGGTACGAGCAGTACTTC.

The V gene is TRBV13, the J gene TRBJ2-5, with D perhaps TRBD2 (5 bases). Deletions cut 5 bases from V and 4 bases from J, with 14 bases between. There are 14 residues in the CDR3. Per germline, CDR1 PRHDT and CDR2 FYEKMQ (reference sequence). CDR3 bases: TGTGCCAGCAGCCTACCCGGTGCGGGAGAGACCCAGTACTTC. Its protein product is CASSLPGAGETQYF.

The chain joins TRBV30 to TRBJ2-3, with 16 bases matching TRBD2. V gave up 5 bases and J gave up 5 bases; unmatched junction bases: 10. The germline V gene has CDR1 GTSNPN and CDR2 SVGIG (reference sequence). This CDR3 region has 17 residues. The CDR3 bases are TGTGCCTGGGGCCCGGGACTAGCGGGGGGGCCGGAAGATACGCAGTATTTT. It specifies CAWGPGLAGGPEDTQYF.

The V call is TRBV7-9, the J call TRBJ1-6; TRBD1 is a possible D gene (6 bases). The length of the CDR3 is 16 residues. Between the trimmed V and J ends, which lost 4 bases and 5 bases, there was a span of 15 bases. From germline, CDR1 is SEHNR and CDR2 FQNEAQ (reference sequence). CDR3 in DNA: TGTGCCAGCAGCTCGACGGACAGACTTCATAATTCACCCCTCCACTTT. This sequence encodes CASSSTDRLHNSPLHF. Looking up the rest from reference TRBV7-9 and TRBJ1-6 gives the full variable domain: DTGVSQNPRHKITKRGQNVTFRCDPISEHNRLYWYRQTLGQGPEFLTYFQNEAQLEKSRLLSDRFSAERPKGSFSTLEIQRTEQGDSAMYLCASSSTDRLHNSPLHFGNGTRLTVT.

The gene calls are TRBV6-6 and TRBJ1-3, with D unresolved. The length of the CDR3 is 16 residues. Trimming took off 5 bases at V and 0 bases at J, with 14 bases between the two ends. Germline values: CDR1 MNHNY, CDR2 SVGAGI (reference sequence). The CDR3 DNA follows: TGTGCCAGCAGTCCCGCCCCCGCGAACTCTGGAAACACCATATATTTT. It encodes CASSPAPANSGNTIYF.

The chain couples TRBV6-5 to TRBJ2-7; TRBD2 agrees at 10 bases. CDR1 is MNHEY and CDR2 is SVGAGI in the germline V gene. Trimming took 6 bases from V and 3 from J; bases not matched to a gene: 5. The CDR3 has 14 residues. The CDR3 DNA reads as TGTGCCAGCAGCTTAACTAGCGGGGACTACGAGCAGTACTTC. Its protein product is CASSLTSGDYEQYF.

The rearrangement links TRBV29-1 to TRBJ1-2; no clear D. Germline CDR1 and CDR2: SQVTM and ANQGSEA. Between the trimmed V and J ends, which lost 4 bases and 2 bases, there was a span of 5 bases. This CDR3 is built from 11 residues. CDR3 amino acids: CSVVANYGYTF. The DNA of the CDR3 is TGCAGCGTTGTGGCCAACTATGGCTACACCTTC.

The gene calls are TRBV19 and TRBJ1-5, with TRBD1 identical over 10 bases. Per germline, CDR1 LNHDA and CDR2 SQIVND (reference sequence). The CDR3 runs 16 residues. Losses at the gene ends were 2 bases for V and 1 base for J; bases not matched to a gene: 2. The CDR3: CASSIWGQGSNQPQHF. The CDR3 DNA reads as TGTGCCAGTAGTATATGGGGACAGGGGAGCAATCAGCCCCAGCATTTT.

The chain links TRBV4-2 to TRBJ2-3, with TRBD2 matching 7 bases. The CDR3 is 15 amino acids. The V segment lost 4 bases and the J segment 0 bases; nucleotides outside the gene matches: 4. Germline lookup yields CDR1 LGHNA and CDR2 YNFKEQ. The CDR3 DNA follows: TGTGCCAGCAGCCGAAGCGGGGATAGCACAGATACGCAGTATTTT. Its protein product is CASSRSGDSTDTQYF.

V usage is TRBV5-6 and J usage is TRBJ1-1; D is undetermined. Trimming removed 6 bases from V and 1 base from J, with 13 bases in between. Germline CDR1 and CDR2: SGHDT and YYEEEE. CDR3 length equals 14 residues. The CDR3, as DNA: TGTGCCAGCATCCCCAGACTGCAGAACACTGAAGCTTTCTTT. It codes for CASIPRLQNTEAFF.

The V gene is TRBV29-1, the J gene TRBJ2-3; TRBD1 matches at 7 bases. Looked up from germline, CDR1 is SQVTM and CDR2 is ANQGSEA. This CDR3 has 13 residues. V shed 7 bases and J 2 bases; nucleotides not matched to a gene: 6. CDR3 sequence: CSAPDRNTDTQYF. CDR3 nucleotides: TGCAGCGCCCCGGACAGGAACACAGATACGCAGTATTTT.

This chain uses TRBV11-2 with TRBJ1-1; D perhaps matches TRBD1 (6 bases). V gave up 5 bases and J gave up 1 base, with 17 bases separating them. The germline CDR1 and CDR2 sequences are SGHAT and FQNNGV. CDR3 length: 16 amino acids. The CDR3 DNA sequence: TGTGCCAGCAGCCTTCGGTCGGGACACTCGAACACTGAAGCTTTCTTT. It is translated as CASSLRSGHSNTEAFF.

The J gene is TRBJ2-3, the V gene TRBV5-8; 8 bases line up with TRBD2. Trimming removed 2 bases from V and 2 bases from J; junction bases left unmatched: 4. The CDR3 consists of 15 residues. The germline gives CDR1 SGHTS, CDR2 YDEGEE. DNA of the CDR3: TGTGCCAGCAGCTTTACGGGGGGGATCACAGATACGCAGTATTTT. The encoded protein is CASSFTGGITDTQYF.

The chain joins TRBV4-1 to TRBJ2-6; 12 bases are shared with TRBD1. With V trimmed by 2 bases and J by 3 bases, 5 bases remained unmatched. This CDR3 spans 18 amino acids. Germline CDR1 MGHRA, CDR2 YSYEKL. The CDR3 loop reads CASSQMGQGANGANVLTF. The CDR3 nucleotides are TGCGCCAGCAGCCAAATGGGACAGGGGGCTAATGGGGCCAACGTCCTGACTTTC.

V is TRBV7-8 and J is TRBJ1-2; TRBD1 aligns across 8 bases. The CDR3 runs to 16 residues. From germline, CDR1 is SGHVS and CDR2 FQNEAQ. Trimming removed 0 bases from V and 3 bases from J; junction bases left unmatched: 6. CDR3 in amino acids: CASSLAETGAYYGYTF. DNA of the CDR3: TGTGCCAGCAGCTTAGCGGAGACAGGGGCGTACTATGGCTACACCTTC.

V usage is TRBV14 and J usage is TRBJ2-3; TRBD1 matches at 7 bases. The CDR3 is 14 residues long. The junction had 3 bases not matched to a gene; V was cut back by 4 bases and J by 2 bases. Germline lookup yields CDR1 SGHDN and CDR2 FVKESK. CDR3 nucleotide sequence: TGTGCCAGCAGCCTCAGGGGGTACACAGATACGCAGTATTTT. This gives the protein CASSLRGYTDTQYF.

This chain joins TRBV28 and TRBJ2-3; TRBD2 matches at 8 bases. The J segment lost 5 bases and the V segment lost 5 bases, leaving 12 bases of the junction unmatched. This CDR3 spans 16 amino acids. Germline CDR1 reads MDHEN; CDR2 reads SYDVKM. As DNA, the CDR3 is TGTGCCAGCAGTCCCCTGGGACTAGAATCAAGAGATACGCAGTATTTT. Translated, it gives CASSPLGLESRDTQYF.